This record looks at one T cell receptor (beta chain) sequence and its context. What it binds is unknown. This sample was taken from a study of T-cell reconstitution after alpha-beta-depleted transplantation in children. Findings and limits, study-wide: Expanded clones from the graft, numbering several hundred, reportedly supplied alpha-beta T cells about two months after transplant. At the one-year point after transplant, T-cell counts and TCRbeta diversity were found to come mostly from T cells that had been newly produced. At day 60, the high TCRbeta diversity found in some patients originated from recipient T cells and thymic progenitors that had survived.

It was with unique molecular identifiers that the TCRbeta library was prepared. A single record per CDR3 protein comes from TCRdb applying MiXCR to the PCR reads. This sample carries under 750,000 distinct CDR3 sequences, about 21% of them seen once, and the ten largest clones take about 14%. This clonotype originated in a boy in the first two years of life who had a stem cell transplant for acute myeloid leukemia, so the T cells may come from the graft donor. This specimen consisted of PBMCs, mostly from graft donor cells, obtained 360 days after TCRalphabeta/CD19-depleted stem cell transplant.

The CDR3 is CSASYSSYEQYV. Here the CDR3 DNA reads TGCAGTGCTAGCTATAGCAGCTACGAGCAGTACGTC. V usage is TRBV20-1 and J usage is TRBJ2-7; D gene ambiguous. The germline gives CDR1 DFQATT, CDR2 SNEGSKA (reference sequence). V lost 3 bases and J lost 3, with 9 bases in between. This CDR3 is 12 amino acids long.